A single sample gave rise to the 18 T cell receptor beta chains below, sequenced in a study of cytomegalovirus exposure and HLA in healthy donors. Primers included in the PCR were 60 Vbeta and 13 Jbeta primers. The assay was immunoSEQ multiplex PCR, and TCRdb's table has in-frame clones only and misses some. Of 150,000 to 200,000 clones listed, over 80% are singletons. The sample taken for sequencing was PBMCs. Source of these receptors: a male donor in good health and CMV-seropositive.

The V call is TRBV7-2, the J call TRBJ1-1; D unclear. V was pared by 3 bases and J by 3 bases, with 17 bases between. CDR3 length equals 16 residues. CDR1 is SGHTA and CDR2 is FQGNSA in the germline V gene. In nucleotides, the CDR3 is TGTGCCAGCAGCTTCGCAATACCTAGAGTGGACACTGAAGCTTTCTTT. It codes for CASSFAIPRVDTEAFF.

A word on this clone: Sequence at one end of the junction differs from germline and may be a read error. CDR3 residues: CSSSRQGRTGELFF. The CDR3 DNA reads as TGTTCCAGCAGCAGACAGGGACGGACCGGGGAGCTGTTTTTT. The V call is TRBV7-9, the J call TRBJ2-2, with 7 nucleotides matching TRBD1. This CDR3 is 14 amino acids long. Germline V gene lookup returns CDR1 SEHNR and CDR2 FQNEAQ (reference sequence). The whole variable domain, remainder taken from reference TRBV7-9 and TRBJ2-2, is DTGVSQNPRHKITKRGQNVTFRCDPISEHNRLYWYRQTLGQGPEFLTYFQNEAQLEKSRLLSDRFSAERPKGSFSTLEIQRTEQGDSAMYLCSSSRQGRTGELFFGEGSRLTVL.

V and J are TRBV5-1 and TRBJ2-7, with 9 bases aligning to TRBD1. The germline CDR1 and CDR2 sequences are SGHRS and YFSETQ. J was trimmed by 4 bases and V by 0 bases; bases with no gene match: 5. The CDR3 length is 15 residues. The CDR3: CASSLGTGVRYEQYF. As DNA, the CDR3 is TGCGCCAGCAGCTTGGGGACAGGGGTTAGGTACGAGCAGTACTTC.

This clone was found a few times. This chain connects TRBV6-5 to TRBJ1-1, with 7 bases lining up with TRBD1. CDR1 is MNHEY and CDR2 is SVGAGI in the germline V gene. With 0 bases clipped from V and 3 bases from J, the junction kept 7 bases outside the gene matches. The CDR3 is made up of 16 amino acids. CDR3 protein: CASSYSSSGGDTEAFF. The CDR3 nucleotides are TGTGCCAGCAGTTACTCGAGTTCAGGGGGTGACACTGAAGCTTTCTTT.

This clone was picked up a small number of times. This chain links TRBV7-9 with TRBJ2-5, with unresolved D. This CDR3 region has 13 residues. V lost 3 bases and J lost 5, with 10 bases in between. Germline V gene data show CDR1 as SEHNR and CDR2 as FQNEAQ (reference sequence). CDR3 DNA: TGTGCCAGCAGCTTTGGTCCCGAGGAGACCCAGTACTTC. It specifies CASSFGPEETQYF.

The chain is built from TRBV5-4 and TRBJ2-3, with D perhaps TRBD1 (5 bases). The CDR3 covers 16 residues. Germline V gives CDR1 SGHNT, CDR2 YYREEE (reference sequence). Trimming stripped 0 bases from V and 6 bases from J, with 17 bases between. The CDR3 DNA sequence: TGTGCCAGCAGCTTGGAGGGCGGCAGGGTGGGCGATACGCAGTATTTT. Its translation: CASSLEGGRVGDTQYF.

This clone came up a few times. The V call is TRBV29-1, the J call TRBJ2-5; TRBD2 aligns across 7 bases. This CDR3 spans 12 amino acids. V lost 7 bases to trimming and J lost 4 bases; unmatched junction nucleotides: 6. Germline V gives CDR1 SQVTM, CDR2 ANQGSEA. CDR3 protein: CSGGGSGETQYF. DNA for the CDR3: TGCAGCGGGGGGGGTTCGGGAGAGACCCAGTACTTC.

The rearrangement uses TRBV5-1 and TRBJ2-1; 11 bases map to TRBD2. V shed 5 bases and J 5 bases; nucleotides not matched to a gene: 12. Germline CDR1 is SGHRS and CDR2 is YFSETQ. The CDR3 sequence is 17 residues long. This CDR3 reads CASRLPARLAGNNEQFF. The DNA for the CDR3 is TGCGCCAGCAGACTCCCAGCTCGACTAGCGGGGAACAATGAGCAGTTCTTC.

V usage is TRBV19 and J usage is TRBJ1-3; D remains unclear. This CDR3 spans 16 amino acids. The germline gives CDR1 LNHDA, CDR2 SQIVND (reference sequence). Trimming shortened V by 4 bases and J by 0 bases, and 13 bases separated the two germline ends. In DNA form, the CDR3 reads TGTGCCAGTAGTAGGAGGAGGACTAGCTCTGGAAACACCATATATTTT. Amino acid sequence: CASSRRRTSSGNTIYF.

The chain joins TRBV6-5 to TRBJ2-3; a possible D gene is TRBD2 (7 bases). The V gene's germline CDR1 is MNHEY and CDR2 SVGAGI. Trimming cost V 4 bases and J 0 bases, with 14 bases left between them. The CDR3 has 16 residues. CDR3 protein: CASSWGAGASTDTQYF. The DNA of the CDR3 is TGTGCCAGCAGTTGGGGGGCGGGAGCGAGCACAGATACGCAGTATTTT.

This CDR3 reads CASSGLAGGDGTDTQYF. CDR3 nucleotide sequence: TGTGCCAGCAGCGGACTAGCGGGAGGGGACGGCACAGATACGCAGTATTTT. This chain connects TRBV13 to TRBJ2-3; 15 bases line up with TRBD2. Germline V gene data show CDR1 as PRHDT and CDR2 as FYEKMQ (reference sequence). The CDR3 totals 17 residues. V dropped 5 bases and J dropped 1; count of bases not matched to a gene: 4.

This sequence joins TRBV18 and TRBJ1-4; D remains unclear. Germline lookup yields CDR1 KGHSH and CDR2 LQKENI. V lost 3 bases, J lost 8 bases, and 10 bases lay in between. CDR3 length equals 13 residues. This CDR3 is CASSPGEGEKLFF. CDR3 nucleotides: TGTGCCAGCTCACCGGGAGAGGGAGAAAAACTGTTTTTT.

This rearrangement joins TRBV6-5 to TRBJ1-4; 8 bases fit TRBD1. This CDR3 spans 14 amino acids. Germline trimming cut 6 bases from V and 6 bases from J; bases unmatched to any gene: 6. The germline gives CDR1 MNHEY, CDR2 SVGAGI. CDR3 in amino acids: CASRWTGRDEKLFF. CDR3 nucleotide sequence: TGTGCCAGCAGGTGGACAGGGAGGGATGAAAAACTGTTTTTT.

This chain uses TRBV28 with TRBJ2-5, with 8 bases that match TRBD2. Trimming at V came to 5 bases and at J to 1 base, leaving 3 bases not matched to a gene. Germline CDR1 and CDR2: MDHEN and SYDVKM. This CDR3 region has 14 residues. The DNA of the CDR3 is TGTGCCAGCAGTAGGCTAGCGGGCCAAGAGACCCAGTACTTC. Amino acids: CASSRLAGQETQYF.

The V gene is TRBV11-2, the J gene TRBJ2-7, with a weak D call TRBD1 (6 bases). Germline V gene lookup returns CDR1 SGHAT and CDR2 FQNNGV. Deletions cut 1 base from V and 6 bases from J, with 13 bases between. CDR3 length: 14 amino acids. CDR3: CASSLVATGTEQYF. CDR3 nucleotides: TGTGCCAGCAGCTTAGTAGCCACAGGGACCGAGCAGTACTTC.

The chain recombines TRBV5-5 with TRBJ2-7, with TRBD2 matching over 10 bases. The CDR3 contains 16 residues. The junction had 5 bases not matched to a gene; V was cut back by 0 bases and J by 2 bases. Germline V gene data show CDR1 as SGHKS and CDR2 as YYEKEE (reference sequence). The chain's CDR3 is CASSLVSGRAPYEQYF. The CDR3 DNA follows: TGTGCCAGCAGCTTGGTAAGCGGGAGGGCCCCCTACGAGCAGTACTTC. Full variable domain (remainder filled in from reference TRBV5-5 and TRBJ2-7): DAGVTQSPTHLIKTRGQQVTLRCSPISGHKSVSWYQQVLGQGPQFIFQYYEKEERGRGNFPDRFSARQFPNYSSELNVNALLLGDSALYLCASSLVSGRAPYEQYFGPGTRLTVT.

This clone was picked up one time. The genes are TRBV11-3 and TRBJ1-1; D is undetermined. The CDR3 contains 13 residues. Per the germline V gene, CDR1 is SGHNT and CDR2 is YENEEA. Trimming took 3 bases from V and 1 from J, leaving 6 bases between them. The CDR3 region has the DNA TGTGCCAGCAGCTTCACTTCGAACACTGAAGCTTTCTTT. Its translation: CASSFTSNTEAFF.

The rearrangement joins TRBV5-4 to TRBJ2-1, with 12 bases that match TRBD2. J gave up 4 bases and V 5 bases, and 4 bases lay outside the gene matches. The CDR3 spans 15 residues. The germline V gene has CDR1 SGHNT and CDR2 YYREEE (reference sequence). The CDR3 DNA follows: TGTGCCAGCAGTCCGACTAGCGGGAGTTACAATGAGCAGTTCTTC. It codes for CASSPTSGSYNEQFF.